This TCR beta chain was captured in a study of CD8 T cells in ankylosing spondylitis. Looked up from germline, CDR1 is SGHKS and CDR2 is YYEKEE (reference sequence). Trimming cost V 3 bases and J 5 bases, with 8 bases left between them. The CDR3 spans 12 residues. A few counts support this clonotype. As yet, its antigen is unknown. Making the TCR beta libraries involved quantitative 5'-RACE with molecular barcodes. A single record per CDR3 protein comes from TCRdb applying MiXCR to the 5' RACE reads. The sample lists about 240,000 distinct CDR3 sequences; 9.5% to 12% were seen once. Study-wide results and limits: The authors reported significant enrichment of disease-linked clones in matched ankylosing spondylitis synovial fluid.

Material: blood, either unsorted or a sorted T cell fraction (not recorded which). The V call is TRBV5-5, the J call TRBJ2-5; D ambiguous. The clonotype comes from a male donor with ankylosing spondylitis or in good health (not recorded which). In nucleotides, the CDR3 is TGTGCCAGCAGCTCGAACGAGGAGACCCAGTACTTC. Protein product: CASSSNEETQYF.